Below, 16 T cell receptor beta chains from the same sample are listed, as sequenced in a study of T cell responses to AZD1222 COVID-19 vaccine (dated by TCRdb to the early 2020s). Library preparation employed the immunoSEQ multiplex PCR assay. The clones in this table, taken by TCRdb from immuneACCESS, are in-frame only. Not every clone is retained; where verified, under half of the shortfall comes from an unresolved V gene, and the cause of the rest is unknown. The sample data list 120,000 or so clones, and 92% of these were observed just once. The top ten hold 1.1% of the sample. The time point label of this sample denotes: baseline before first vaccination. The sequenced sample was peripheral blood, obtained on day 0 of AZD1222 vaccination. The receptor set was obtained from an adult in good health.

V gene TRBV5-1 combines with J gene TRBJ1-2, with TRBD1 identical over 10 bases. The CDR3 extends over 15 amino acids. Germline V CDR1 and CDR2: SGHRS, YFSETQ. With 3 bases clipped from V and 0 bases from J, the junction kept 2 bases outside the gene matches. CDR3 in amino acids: CASSSGQGANYGYTF. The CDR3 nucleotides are TGCGCCAGCAGCTCAGGACAGGGGGCTAACTATGGCTACACCTTC.

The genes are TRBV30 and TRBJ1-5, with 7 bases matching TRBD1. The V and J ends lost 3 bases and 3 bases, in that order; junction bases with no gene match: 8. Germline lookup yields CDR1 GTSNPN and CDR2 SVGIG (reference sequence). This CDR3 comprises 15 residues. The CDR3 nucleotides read TGTGCCTGGAGCGGCCGGGACAGCTTCAATCAGCCCCAGCATTTT. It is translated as CAWSGRDSFNQPQHF.

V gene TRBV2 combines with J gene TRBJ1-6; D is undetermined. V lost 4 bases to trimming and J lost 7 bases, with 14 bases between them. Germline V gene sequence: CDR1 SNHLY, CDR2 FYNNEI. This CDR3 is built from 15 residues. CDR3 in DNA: TGTGCCAGCAGTGGAAACAGCCCTTTGAATTCACCCCTCCACTTT. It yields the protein CASSGNSPLNSPLHF.

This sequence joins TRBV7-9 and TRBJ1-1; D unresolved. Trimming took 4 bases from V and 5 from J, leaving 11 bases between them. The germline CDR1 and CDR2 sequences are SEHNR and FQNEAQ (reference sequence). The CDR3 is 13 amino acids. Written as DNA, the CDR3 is TGTGCCAGCAGCTCCCATTTCGGTACTGAAGCTTTCTTT. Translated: CASSSHFGTEAFF.

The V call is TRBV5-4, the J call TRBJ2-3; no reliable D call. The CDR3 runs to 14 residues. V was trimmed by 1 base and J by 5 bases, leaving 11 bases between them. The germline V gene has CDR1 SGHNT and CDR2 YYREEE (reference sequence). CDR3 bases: TGTGCCAGCAGCTTGCGGGTTCTCGGAGATACGCAGTATTTT. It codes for CASSLRVLGDTQYF.

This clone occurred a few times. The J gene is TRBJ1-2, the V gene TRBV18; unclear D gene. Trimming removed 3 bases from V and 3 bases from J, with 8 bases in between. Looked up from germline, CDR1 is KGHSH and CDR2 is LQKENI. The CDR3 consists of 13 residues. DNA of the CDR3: TGTGCCAGCTCACCGGGCCAGTACTATGGCTACACCTTC. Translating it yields CASSPGQYYGYTF. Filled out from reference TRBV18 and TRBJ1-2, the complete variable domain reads NAGVMQNPRHLVRRRGQEARLRCSPMKGHSHVYWYRQLPEEGLKFMVYLQKENIIDESGMPKERFSAEFPKEGPSILRIQQVVRGDSAAYFCASSPGQYYGYTFGSGTRLTVV.

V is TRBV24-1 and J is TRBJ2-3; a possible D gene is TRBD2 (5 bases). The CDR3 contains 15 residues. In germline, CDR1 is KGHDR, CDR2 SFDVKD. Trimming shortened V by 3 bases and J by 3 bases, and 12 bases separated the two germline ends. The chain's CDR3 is CATSDRGLETDTQYF. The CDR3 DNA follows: TGTGCCACCAGTGATCGAGGACTTGAGACAGATACGCAGTATTTT.

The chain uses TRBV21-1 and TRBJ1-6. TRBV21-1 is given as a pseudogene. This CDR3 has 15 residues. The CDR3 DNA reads TGTGCCAGCAGCAAAGAGCTCCCCGTTGGTTCACCCCTCCACTTT. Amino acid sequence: CASSKELPVGSPLHF.

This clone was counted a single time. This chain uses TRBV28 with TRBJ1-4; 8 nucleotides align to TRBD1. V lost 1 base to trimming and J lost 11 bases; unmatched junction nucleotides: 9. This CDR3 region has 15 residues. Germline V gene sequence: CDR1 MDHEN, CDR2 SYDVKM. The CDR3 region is CASSLSLAGGGKLFF. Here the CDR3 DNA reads TGTGCCAGCAGTTTATCGCTGGCAGGGGGCGGGAAACTGTTTTTT.

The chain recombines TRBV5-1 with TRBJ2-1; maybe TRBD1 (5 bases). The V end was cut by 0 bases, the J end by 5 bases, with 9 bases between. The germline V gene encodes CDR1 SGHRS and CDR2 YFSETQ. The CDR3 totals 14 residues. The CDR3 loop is CASSLEGRNNEQFF. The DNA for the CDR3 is TGCGCCAGCAGCTTGGAGGGGCGGAACAATGAGCAGTTCTTC. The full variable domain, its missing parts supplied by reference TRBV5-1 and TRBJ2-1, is KAGVTQTPRYLIKTRGQQVTLSCSPISGHRSVSWYQQTPGQGLQFLFEYFSETQRNKGNFPGRFSGRQFSNSRSEMNVSTLELGDSALYLCASSLEGRNNEQFFGPGTRLTVL.

CDR3 DNA: TGTGCCTGGAGTGGTGGGACCGGGGAGCTGTTTTTT. Translated: CAWSGGTGELFF. The chain links TRBV30 to TRBJ2-2; no clear D gene. The V end was cut by 1 base, the J end by 5 bases, with 5 bases between. CDR1 and CDR2 (germline): GTSNPN, SVGIG (reference sequence). The CDR3 is 12 amino acids. The variable domain in full, with the rest retrieved from reference TRBV30 and TRBJ2-2, is SQTIHQWPATLVQPVGSPLSLECTVEGTSNPNLYWYRQAAGRGLQLLFYSVGIGQISSEVPQNLSASRPQDRQFILSSKKLLLSDSGFYLCAWSGGTGELFFGEGSRLTVL.

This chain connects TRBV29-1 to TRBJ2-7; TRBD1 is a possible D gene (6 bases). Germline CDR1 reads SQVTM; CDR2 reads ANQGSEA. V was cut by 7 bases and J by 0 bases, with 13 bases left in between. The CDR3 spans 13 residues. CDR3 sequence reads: CSAVQGISYEQYF. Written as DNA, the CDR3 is TGCAGCGCCGTACAGGGTATCTCCTACGAGCAGTACTTC.

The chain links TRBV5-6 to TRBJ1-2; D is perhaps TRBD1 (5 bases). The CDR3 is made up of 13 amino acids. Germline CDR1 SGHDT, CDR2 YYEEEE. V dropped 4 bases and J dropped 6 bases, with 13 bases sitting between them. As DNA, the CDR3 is TGTGCCAGCAGCCGGAATAGGGGAGATGGCTACACCTTC. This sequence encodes CASSRNRGDGYTF.

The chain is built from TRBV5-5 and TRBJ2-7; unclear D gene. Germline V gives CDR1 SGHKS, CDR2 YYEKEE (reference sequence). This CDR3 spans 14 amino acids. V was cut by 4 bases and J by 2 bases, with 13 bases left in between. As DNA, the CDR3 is TGTGCCAGCAGCACAGTAGGACGCGCCTACGAGCAGTACTTC. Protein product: CASSTVGRAYEQYF.

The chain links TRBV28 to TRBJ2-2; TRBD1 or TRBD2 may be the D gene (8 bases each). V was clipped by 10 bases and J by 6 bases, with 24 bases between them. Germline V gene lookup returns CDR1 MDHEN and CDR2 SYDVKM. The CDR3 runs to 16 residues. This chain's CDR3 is CATGGGSGSSPGELFF. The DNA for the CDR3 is TGTGCCACAGGGGGCGGAAGCGGGAGTTCCCCCGGGGAGCTGTTTTTT.

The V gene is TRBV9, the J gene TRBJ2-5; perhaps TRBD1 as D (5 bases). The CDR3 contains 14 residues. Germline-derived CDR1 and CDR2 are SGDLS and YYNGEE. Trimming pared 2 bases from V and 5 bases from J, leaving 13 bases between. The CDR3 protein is CASSVYGPGETQYF. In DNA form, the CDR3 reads TGTGCCAGCAGCGTCTATGGGCCAGGGGAGACCCAGTACTTC.